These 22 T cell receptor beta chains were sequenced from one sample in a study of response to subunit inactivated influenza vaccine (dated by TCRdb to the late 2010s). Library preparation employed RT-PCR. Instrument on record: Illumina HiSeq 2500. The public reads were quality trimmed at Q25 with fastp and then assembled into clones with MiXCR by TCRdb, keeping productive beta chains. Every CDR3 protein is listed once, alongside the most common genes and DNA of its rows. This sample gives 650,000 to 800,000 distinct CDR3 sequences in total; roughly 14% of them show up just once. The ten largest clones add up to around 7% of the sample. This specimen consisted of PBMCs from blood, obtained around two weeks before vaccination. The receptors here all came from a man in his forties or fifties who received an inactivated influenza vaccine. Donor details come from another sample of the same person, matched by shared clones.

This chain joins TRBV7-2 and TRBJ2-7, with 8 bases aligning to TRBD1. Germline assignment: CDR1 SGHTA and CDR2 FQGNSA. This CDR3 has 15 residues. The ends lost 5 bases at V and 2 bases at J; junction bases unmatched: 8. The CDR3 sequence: CASSLGRTGTYEQYF. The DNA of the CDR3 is TGTGCCAGCAGCCTAGGCCGGACAGGGACCTACGAGCAGTACTTC.

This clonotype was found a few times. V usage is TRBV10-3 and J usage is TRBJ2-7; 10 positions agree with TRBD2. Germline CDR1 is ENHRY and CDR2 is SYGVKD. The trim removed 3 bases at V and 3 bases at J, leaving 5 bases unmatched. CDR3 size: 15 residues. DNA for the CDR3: TGTGCCATCAGTGAACTAGCGGGATCTTACTACGAGCAGTACTTC. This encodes CAISELAGSYYEQYF.

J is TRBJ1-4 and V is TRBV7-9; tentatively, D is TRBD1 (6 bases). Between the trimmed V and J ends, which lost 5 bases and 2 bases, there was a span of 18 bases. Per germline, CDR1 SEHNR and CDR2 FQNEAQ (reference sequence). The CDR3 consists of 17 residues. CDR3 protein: CASSPGGGTGTNEKLFF. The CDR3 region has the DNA TGTGCCAGCAGCCCCGGCGGGGGCACGGGGACTAATGAAAAACTGTTTTTT.

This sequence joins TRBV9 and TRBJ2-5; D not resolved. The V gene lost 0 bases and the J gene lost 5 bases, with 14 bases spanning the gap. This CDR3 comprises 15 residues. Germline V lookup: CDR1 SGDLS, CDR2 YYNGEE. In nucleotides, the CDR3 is TGTGCCAGCAGCGTAGCATCGGCCGCGACGGAGACCCAGTACTTC. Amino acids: CASSVASAATETQYF.

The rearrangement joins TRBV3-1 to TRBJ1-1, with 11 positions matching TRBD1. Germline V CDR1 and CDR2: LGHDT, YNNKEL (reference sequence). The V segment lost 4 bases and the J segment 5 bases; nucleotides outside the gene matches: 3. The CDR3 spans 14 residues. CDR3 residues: CASSRTGGETEAFF. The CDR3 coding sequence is TGTGCCAGCAGCCGGACAGGGGGCGAAACTGAAGCTTTCTTT.

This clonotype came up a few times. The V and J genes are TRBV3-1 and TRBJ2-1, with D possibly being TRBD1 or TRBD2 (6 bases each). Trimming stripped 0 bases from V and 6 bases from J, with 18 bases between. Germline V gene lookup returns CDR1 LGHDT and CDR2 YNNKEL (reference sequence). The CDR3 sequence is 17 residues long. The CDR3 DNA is TGTGCCAGCAGCCAAGATTTACGGGGGCGCTTGGGCAATGAGCAGTTCTTC. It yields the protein CASSQDLRGRLGNEQFF.

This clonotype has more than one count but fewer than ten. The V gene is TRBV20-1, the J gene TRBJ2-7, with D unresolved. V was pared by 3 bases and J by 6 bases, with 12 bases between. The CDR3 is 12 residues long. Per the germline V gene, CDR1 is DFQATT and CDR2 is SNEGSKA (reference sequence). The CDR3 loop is CSASDSTGEQYF. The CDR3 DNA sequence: TGCAGTGCTAGTGACTCTACGGGCGAGCAGTACTTC.

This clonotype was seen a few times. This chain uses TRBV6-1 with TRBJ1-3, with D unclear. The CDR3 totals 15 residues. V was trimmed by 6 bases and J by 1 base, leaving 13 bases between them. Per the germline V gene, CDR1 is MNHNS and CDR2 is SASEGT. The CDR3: CASRKDSRSGNTIYF. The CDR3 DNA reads TGTGCCAGCAGGAAGGATTCGCGGTCTGGAAACACCATATATTTT.

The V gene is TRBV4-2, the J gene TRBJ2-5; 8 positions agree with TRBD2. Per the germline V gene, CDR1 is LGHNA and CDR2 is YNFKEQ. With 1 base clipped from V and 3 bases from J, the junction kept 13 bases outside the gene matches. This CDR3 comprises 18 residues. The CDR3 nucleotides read TGTGCCAGCAGCCAAGGTCGTGCGGGAGGAGAGTTGGAAGAGACCCAGTACTTC. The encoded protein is CASSQGRAGGELEETQYF.

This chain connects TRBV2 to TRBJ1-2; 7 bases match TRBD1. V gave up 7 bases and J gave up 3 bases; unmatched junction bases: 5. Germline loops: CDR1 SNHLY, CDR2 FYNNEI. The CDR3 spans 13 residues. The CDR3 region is CASTPGQYYGYTF. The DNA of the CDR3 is TGTGCCAGCACCCCGGGACAGTACTATGGCTACACCTTC.

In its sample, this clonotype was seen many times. The CDR3 sequence is CASSYSTSGRESTDTQYF. For the CDR3, the DNA is TGTGCCAGCAGTTACTCGACTAGCGGGAGGGAAAGCACAGATACGCAGTATTTT. J is TRBJ2-3 and V is TRBV6-2 or TRBV6-3; 14 bases agree with TRBD2. J lost 0 bases, V lost 0 bases, and 2 bases had no gene match. This CDR3 spans 18 amino acids. CDR1 is MNHEY and CDR2 is SVGEGT in the germline V gene.

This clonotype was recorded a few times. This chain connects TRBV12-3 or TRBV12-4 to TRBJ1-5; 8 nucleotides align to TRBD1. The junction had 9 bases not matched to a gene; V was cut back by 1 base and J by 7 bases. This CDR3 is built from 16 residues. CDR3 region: CASSLGGTGTGQPQHF. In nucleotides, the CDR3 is TGTGCCAGCAGTTTAGGTGGGACAGGAACTGGACAGCCCCAGCATTTT.

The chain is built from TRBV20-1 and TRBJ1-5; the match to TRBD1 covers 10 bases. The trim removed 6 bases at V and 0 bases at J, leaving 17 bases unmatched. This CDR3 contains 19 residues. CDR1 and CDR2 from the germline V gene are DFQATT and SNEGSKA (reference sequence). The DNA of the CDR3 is TGCAGTGCCTACACCCTCAGGACAGGGGGTCCCCTTAGCAATCAGCCCCAGCATTTT. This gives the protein CSAYTLRTGGPLSNQPQHF.

CDR3 region: CATSDQYREETQYF. CDR3 DNA sequence: TGTGCCACCAGTGACCAATACAGGGAAGAGACCCAGTACTTC. The chain couples TRBV24-1 to TRBJ2-5; D may be TRBD1 (6 bases). The CDR3 covers 14 residues. The V gene's germline CDR1 is KGHDR and CDR2 SFDVKD. Deletions cut 4 bases from V and 3 bases from J, with 11 bases between.

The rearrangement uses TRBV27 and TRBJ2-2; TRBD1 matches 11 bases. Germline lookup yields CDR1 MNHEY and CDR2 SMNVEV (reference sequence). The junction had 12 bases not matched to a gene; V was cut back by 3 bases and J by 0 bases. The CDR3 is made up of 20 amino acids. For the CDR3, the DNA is TGTGCCAGCAGTTTCGCCCAGGTGTGGGGACAGGGGGCGAACACCGGGGAGCTGTTTTTT. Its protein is CASSFAQVWGQGANTGELFF.

CDR3 bases: TGTGCCAGCACCCCAAACCGATACTACGAGCAGTACTTC. This sequence encodes CASTPNRYYEQYF. This chain joins TRBV6-1 and TRBJ2-7; D is unresolved. Trimming shortened V by 7 bases and J by 3 bases, and 13 bases separated the two germline ends. Germline V gene data show CDR1 as MNHNS and CDR2 as SASEGT. The CDR3 length is 13 residues.

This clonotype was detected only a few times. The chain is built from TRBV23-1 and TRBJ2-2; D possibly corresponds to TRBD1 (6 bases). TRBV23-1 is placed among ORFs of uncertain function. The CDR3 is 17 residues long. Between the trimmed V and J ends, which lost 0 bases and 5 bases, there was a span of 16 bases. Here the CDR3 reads CASSQSERTVGTGELFF. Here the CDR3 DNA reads TGCGCCAGCAGTCAATCGGAGCGGACAGTGGGGACCGGGGAGCTGTTTTTT.

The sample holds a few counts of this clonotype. This CDR3 reads CSVEDRGMVETQYF. The CDR3 DNA sequence: TGCAGCGTTGAGGACAGGGGTATGGTAGAGACCCAGTACTTC. The chain joins TRBV29-1 to TRBJ2-5; 9 positions agree with TRBD1. The CDR3 consists of 14 residues. Losses at the gene ends were 3 bases for V and 4 bases for J; bases not matched to a gene: 6. Germline lookup yields CDR1 SQVTM and CDR2 ANQGSEA. Full variable domain (outside the CDR3, taken from reference TRBV29-1 and TRBJ2-5): SAVISQKPSRDICQRGTSLTIQCQVDSQVTMMFWYRQQPGQSLTLIATANQGSEATYESGFVIDKFPISRPNLTFSTLTVSNMSPEDSSIYLCSVEDRGMVETQYFGPGTRLLVL.

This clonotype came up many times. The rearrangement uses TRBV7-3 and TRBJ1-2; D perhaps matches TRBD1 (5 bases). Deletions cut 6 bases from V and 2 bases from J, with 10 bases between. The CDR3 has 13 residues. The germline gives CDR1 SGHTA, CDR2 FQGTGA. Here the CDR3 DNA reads TGTGCCAGCAGGCAGGGACCGAACTATGGCTACACCTTC. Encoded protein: CASRQGPNYGYTF.

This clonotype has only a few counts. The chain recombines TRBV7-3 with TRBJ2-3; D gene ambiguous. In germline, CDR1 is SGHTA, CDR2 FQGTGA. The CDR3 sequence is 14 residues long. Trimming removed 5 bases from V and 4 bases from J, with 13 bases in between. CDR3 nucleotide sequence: TGTGCCAGCAGCCCCTTCCCCCTGGCAGATACGCAGTATTTT. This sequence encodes CASSPFPLADTQYF.

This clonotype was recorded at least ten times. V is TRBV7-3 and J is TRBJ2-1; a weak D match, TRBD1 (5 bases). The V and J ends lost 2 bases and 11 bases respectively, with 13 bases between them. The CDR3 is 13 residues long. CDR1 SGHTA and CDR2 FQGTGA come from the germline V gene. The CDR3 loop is CASSLDEDTQQFF. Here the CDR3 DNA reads TGTGCCAGCAGCTTAGATGAGGACACCCAGCAGTTCTTC.

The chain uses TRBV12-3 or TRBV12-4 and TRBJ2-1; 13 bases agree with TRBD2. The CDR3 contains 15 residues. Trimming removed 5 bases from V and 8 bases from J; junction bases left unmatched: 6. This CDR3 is CASSHSGTSGDEQFF. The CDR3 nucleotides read TGTGCCAGCAGTCATTCTGGGACTAGCGGGGATGAGCAGTTCTTC.